These 25 T cell receptor beta chains were all obtained from the same sample, sequenced in a study of T-cell memory formation after mild COVID-19. One entry per CDR3 protein results from TCRdb running MiXCR on the 5' RACE reads. The data hold 550,000 to 600,000 distinct CDR3 sequences, with 15% to 20% observed a single time. Sequenced material: PBMCs or a T cell subset sorted from them (not recorded which). These receptors originate from an adult woman who had mild COVID-19 (a few samples of this study predate the infection). Cell type and time point are not known.

This clonotype has more than one count but fewer than ten. The genes are TRBV27 and TRBJ2-2; 7 bases match TRBD1. Trimming removed 8 bases from V and 4 bases from J; junction bases left unmatched: 10. The CDR3 sequence is 15 residues long. Germline lookup yields CDR1 MNHEY and CDR2 SMNVEV (reference sequence). CDR3 sequence (DNA): TGTGCCAGCGGACGCATCGCAGGGGGCACCGGGGAGCTGTTTTTT. It yields the protein CASGRIAGGTGELFF.

The J gene is TRBJ2-3, the V gene TRBV5-1; D not resolved. The V and J ends lost 0 bases and 5 bases respectively, with 10 bases between them. The germline V gene has CDR1 SGHRS and CDR2 YFSETQ. The CDR3 consists of 14 residues. The CDR3 region is CASSLVSVGDTQYF. CDR3 nucleotide sequence: TGCGCCAGCAGCTTGGTATCTGTGGGAGATACGCAGTATTTT. Combining the CDR3 with reference TRBV5-1 and TRBJ2-3 gives the whole variable domain KAGVTQTPRYLIKTRGQQVTLSCSPISGHRSVSWYQQTPGQGLQFLFEYFSETQRNKGNFPGRFSGRQFSNSRSEMNVSTLELGDSALYLCASSLVSVGDTQYFGPGTRLTVL.

The chain employs TRBV7-2 and TRBJ2-1, with 8 bases that match TRBD2. Germline-derived CDR1 and CDR2 are SGHTA and FQGNSA. This CDR3 has 16 residues. V shed 1 base, J shed 6 bases, and the junction held 8 bases outside the gene matches. CDR3 residues: CASSLGSGSNANEQFF. DNA of the CDR3: TGTGCCAGCAGCTTAGGCAGCGGGAGTAATGCCAATGAGCAGTTCTTC.

V usage is TRBV6-6 and J usage is TRBJ1-3; D call uncertain. Germline CDR1 MNHNY, CDR2 SVGAGI (reference sequence). V was pared by 4 bases and J by 14 bases, with 12 bases between. The CDR3 extends over 11 amino acids. The CDR3 DNA sequence: TGTGCCAGCAGTTCCACGGAGAGTGTATATTTT. Protein: CASSSTESVYF.

This rearrangement joins TRBV20-1 to TRBJ2-2; D tentatively reads TRBD1 or TRBD2 (5 bases each). This CDR3 region has 15 residues. Germline lookup yields CDR1 DFQATT and CDR2 SNEGSKA (reference sequence). Trimming pared 6 bases from V and 4 bases from J, leaving 18 bases between. In nucleotides, the CDR3 is TGCAGTGCCCCAGCGGTGAGGGGAAGCACCGGGGAGCTGTTTTTT. Protein: CSAPAVRGSTGELFF.

The V and J genes are TRBV20-1 and TRBJ2-3, with D unclear. The CDR3 extends over 15 amino acids. Trimming pared 0 bases from V and 0 bases from J, leaving 10 bases between. Germline CDR1 and CDR2: DFQATT and SNEGSKA (reference sequence). In DNA, the CDR3 is TGCAGTGCTAGAGACGGTGACTTTAGCACAGATACGCAGTATTTT. Translating gives CSARDGDFSTDTQYF.

The CDR3 DNA reads TGTGCCAGCAGTTCCGGGACTAGCGGGGGAGGTACGCAGTATTTT. Amino acids: CASSSGTSGGGTQYF. This rearrangement joins TRBV2 to TRBJ2-3; 14 nucleotides line up with TRBD2. V lost 5 bases and J lost 8; bases outside the gene matches: 6. There are 15 residues in the CDR3. Germline CDR1 and CDR2: SNHLY and FYNNEI.

This clonotype was seen only once. The chain employs TRBV5-1 and TRBJ2-6, with 9 nucleotides matching TRBD1. Trimming took 0 bases from V and 2 from J; bases not matched to a gene: 3. Per the germline V gene, CDR1 is SGHRS and CDR2 is YFSETQ. This CDR3 comprises 17 residues. CDR3 region: CASSLGQGVTGANVLTF. For the CDR3, the DNA is TGCGCCAGCAGCTTGGGACAGGGGGTCACTGGGGCCAACGTCCTGACTTTC.

CDR3 protein: CASSLVSGGPVNEQFF. DNA for the CDR3: TGTGCCAGCAGCTTAGTGTCGGGAGGGCCCGTCAATGAGCAGTTCTTC. The J gene is TRBJ2-1, the V gene TRBV7-9, with 8 bases matching TRBD2. The CDR3 consists of 16 residues. With V trimmed by 1 base and J by 6 bases, 8 bases remained unmatched. Germline V gene data show CDR1 as SEHNR and CDR2 as FQNEAQ (reference sequence).

This clonotype occurred a few times. V is TRBV27 and J is TRBJ1-1; D gene uncertain. V lost 3 bases and J lost 4, with 12 bases in between. The CDR3 has 14 amino acids. CDR1 is MNHEY, CDR2 SMNVEV, per germline (reference sequence). CDR3 residues: CASSFAGSTTEAFF. In DNA form, the CDR3 reads TGTGCCAGCAGTTTCGCTGGATCCACCACTGAAGCTTTCTTT.

The chain recombines TRBV20-1 with TRBJ1-1; the match to TRBD1 covers 8 bases. V was clipped by 6 bases and J by 7 bases; unmatched bases: 7. This CDR3 region has 12 residues. In germline, CDR1 is DFQATT, CDR2 SNEGSKA (reference sequence). This CDR3 is CSAHPDRGEAFF. CDR3 DNA sequence: TGCAGTGCCCACCCCGACAGGGGTGAAGCTTTCTTT.

This clonotype was detected a few times. V gene TRBV6-2 or TRBV6-3 combines with J gene TRBJ2-7, with 14 bases identical to TRBD2. Unmatched junction bases numbered 5, after V lost 7 bases and J lost 0 bases. CDR3 length: 16 amino acids. Germline assignment: CDR1 MNHEY and CDR2 SVGEGT. CDR3: CASTPGLAGGSYEQYF. CDR3 DNA sequence: TGTGCCAGCACCCCTGGACTAGCGGGGGGCTCCTACGAGCAGTACTTC.

The rearrangement links TRBV20-1 to TRBJ1-1, with D possibly being TRBD1 (6 bases). This CDR3 comprises 13 residues. Germline values: CDR1 DFQATT, CDR2 SNEGSKA (reference sequence). The germline V and J ends were trimmed by 4 bases and 4 bases, with 13 bases remaining between them. Here the CDR3 reads CSATLQGPTEAFF. The CDR3 nucleotides read TGCAGTGCTACCCTACAGGGCCCCACTGAAGCTTTCTTT.

The rearrangement uses TRBV12-3 or TRBV12-4 and TRBJ2-3; D ambiguous. The CDR3 runs 14 residues. Trimming removed 0 bases at V and 5 bases at J, with 9 bases between. In DNA, the CDR3 is TGTGCCAGCAGTTTAGCAAGAAGGGAAGATACGCAGTATTTT. Its protein is CASSLARREDTQYF.

This clonotype was recorded a few times. One junction end does not reproduce the germline sequence, and a read error may be involved. V gene TRBV7-9 combines with J gene TRBJ2-7; the D gene is possibly TRBD1 (6 bases). Germline V gene data show CDR1 as SEHNR and CDR2 as FQNEAQ (reference sequence). The CDR3 loop spans 11 amino acids. In nucleotides, the CDR3 is TGTGCCAGCAGCTTGGGGCTGCGGACAGACTTC. It codes for CASSLGLRTDF.

The chain uses TRBV6-5 and TRBJ1-5; D gene uncertain. There are 16 residues in the CDR3. The V and J ends lost 0 bases and 0 bases respectively, with 9 bases between them. Germline V gene lookup returns CDR1 MNHEY and CDR2 SVGAGI. CDR3 residues: CASSYSATDSNQPQHF. The CDR3 region has the DNA TGTGCCAGCAGTTACTCGGCGACGGATAGCAATCAGCCCCAGCATTTT.

The sample holds a few counts of this clonotype. The CDR3: CASKKEAANTGELFF. CDR3 sequence (DNA): TGTGCCAGCAAAAAGGAGGCGGCGAACACCGGGGAGCTGTTTTTT. This chain connects TRBV2 to TRBJ2-2, with a tentative D call TRBD2 (5 bases). V lost 7 bases to trimming and J lost 0 bases, with 12 bases between them. The CDR3 covers 15 residues. CDR1 is SNHLY, CDR2 FYNNEI, per germline.

The chain joins TRBV12-3 or TRBV12-4 to TRBJ1-2; tentative D call: TRBD1 (5 bases). The length of the CDR3 is 15 residues. The V end was cut by 5 bases, the J end by 0 bases, with 13 bases between. In nucleotides, the CDR3 is TGTGCCAGCAGTCCGCAGGGCTCCGCTAACTATGGCTACACCTTC. Amino acid sequence: CASSPQGSANYGYTF.

This clonotype has a handful of counts. This chain uses TRBV4-2 with TRBJ2-5, with 10 bases that match TRBD1. Germline values: CDR1 LGHNA, CDR2 YNFKEQ. This CDR3 has 20 residues. Trimming removed 5 bases from V and 5 bases from J; junction bases left unmatched: 23. The CDR3 loop reads CASSSRTYTGTGESKETQYF. CDR3 coding DNA: TGTGCCAGCAGCTCTCGGACTTATACCGGGACAGGGGAGTCCAAGGAGACCCAGTACTTC.

This chain connects TRBV6-2 or TRBV6-3 to TRBJ2-1, with TRBD2 matching over 12 bases. With 6 bases clipped from V and 7 bases from J, the junction kept 10 bases outside the gene matches. CDR1 is MNHEY and CDR2 is SVGEGT in the germline V gene. The CDR3 length is 16 residues. CDR3 region: CASRPALAGGPNEQFF. For the CDR3, the DNA is TGTGCCAGCAGACCTGCTCTAGCGGGAGGGCCAAATGAGCAGTTCTTC.

This clonotype was seen a handful of times. The chain recombines TRBV3-1 with TRBJ2-5; D is unclear. Trimming took off 2 bases at V and 2 bases at J, with 6 bases between the two ends. Germline V gene sequence: CDR1 LGHDT, CDR2 YNNKEL (reference sequence). This CDR3 is 13 amino acids long. The CDR3 DNA is TGTGCCAGCAGCCAACCCTTTCAAGAGACCCAGTACTTC. It encodes CASSQPFQETQYF.

This clonotype was detected only a few times. This chain connects TRBV12-3 or TRBV12-4 to TRBJ1-5; 10 bases align to TRBD1. This CDR3 is built from 17 residues. The V and J ends lost 3 bases and 5 bases, in that order; junction bases with no gene match: 10. The CDR3 bases are TGTGCCAGCAGTTTGACCCCGGGACAGGGGATCGATCAGCCCCAGCATTTT. Its translation: CASSLTPGQGIDQPQHF.

This chain joins TRBV11-2 and TRBJ2-2; tentatively, D is TRBD2 (6 bases). This CDR3 spans 16 amino acids. Germline V gene sequence: CDR1 SGHAT, CDR2 FQNNGV. V dropped 4 bases and J dropped 2 bases, with 14 bases sitting between them. The CDR3 DNA reads as TGTGCCAGCAGCTCACCCTGGGCGGGAAACACCGGGGAGCTGTTTTTT. It yields the protein CASSSPWAGNTGELFF.

This clonotype was observed a handful of times. This chain links TRBV12-3 or TRBV12-4 with TRBJ2-3; 14 nucleotides align to TRBD2. The CDR3 is 18 residues long. The J segment lost 0 bases and the V segment lost 5 bases, leaving 7 bases of the junction unmatched. The CDR3 spells CASSPIRLAGGSTDTQYF. CDR3 nucleotides: TGTGCCAGCAGTCCTATAAGACTAGCGGGAGGGAGCACAGATACGCAGTATTTT.

DNA of the CDR3: TGTGCCAGCAGCGTAGTTGAGGCGCACAACACCGGGGAGCTGTTTTTT. Amino acid sequence: CASSVVEAHNTGELFF. The chain uses TRBV9 and TRBJ2-2; D is undetermined. The CDR3 loop spans 16 amino acids. Germline values: CDR1 SGDLS, CDR2 YYNGEE. Trimming removed 0 bases from V and 2 bases from J, with 11 bases in between.